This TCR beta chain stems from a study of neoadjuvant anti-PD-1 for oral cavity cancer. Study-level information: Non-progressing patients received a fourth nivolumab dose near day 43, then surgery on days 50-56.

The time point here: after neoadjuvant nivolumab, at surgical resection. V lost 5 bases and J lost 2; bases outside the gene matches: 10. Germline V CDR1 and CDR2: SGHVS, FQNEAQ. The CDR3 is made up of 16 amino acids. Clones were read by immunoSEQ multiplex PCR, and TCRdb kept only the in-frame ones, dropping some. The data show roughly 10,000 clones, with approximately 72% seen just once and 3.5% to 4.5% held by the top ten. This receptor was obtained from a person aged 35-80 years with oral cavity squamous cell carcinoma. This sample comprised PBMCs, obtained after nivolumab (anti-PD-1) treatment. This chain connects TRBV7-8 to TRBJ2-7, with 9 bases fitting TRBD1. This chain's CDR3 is CASSPGQGTRTYEQYF. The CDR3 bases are TGTGCCAGCAGCCCCGGACAGGGGACGAGAACCTACGAGCAGTACTTC.